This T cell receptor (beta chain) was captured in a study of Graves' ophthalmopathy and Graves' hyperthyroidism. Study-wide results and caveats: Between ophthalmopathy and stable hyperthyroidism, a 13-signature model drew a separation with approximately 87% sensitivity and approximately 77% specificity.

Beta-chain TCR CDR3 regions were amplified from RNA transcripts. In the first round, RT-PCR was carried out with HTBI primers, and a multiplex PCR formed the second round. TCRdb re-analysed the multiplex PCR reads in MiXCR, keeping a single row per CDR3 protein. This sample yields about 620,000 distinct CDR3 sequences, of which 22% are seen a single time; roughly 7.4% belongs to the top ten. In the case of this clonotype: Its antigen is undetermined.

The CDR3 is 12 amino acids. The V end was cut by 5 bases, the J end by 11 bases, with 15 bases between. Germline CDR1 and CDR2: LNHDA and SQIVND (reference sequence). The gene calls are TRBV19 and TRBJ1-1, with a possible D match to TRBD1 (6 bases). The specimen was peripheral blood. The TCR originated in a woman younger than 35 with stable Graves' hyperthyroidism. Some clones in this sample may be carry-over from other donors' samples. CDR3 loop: CASSFGGTHAFF. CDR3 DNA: TGTGCCAGTAGTTTCGGCGGGACACACGCTTTCTTT. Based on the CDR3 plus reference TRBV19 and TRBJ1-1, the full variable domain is DGGITQSPKYLFRKEGQNVTLSCEQNLNHDAMYWYRQDPGQGLRLIYYSQIVNDFQKGDIAEGYSVSREKKESFPLTVTSAQKNPTAFYLCASSFGGTHAFFGQGTRLTVV.